Below, 5 T cell receptor beta chains from the same sample are listed, as sequenced in a study of regulatory T cells in long-lasting Graves disease. Regarding time point: newly diagnosed GD, antithyroid drugs for less than 3 months. The TCR library was prepared using RNA isolated from PBMCs. Libraries of TCR beta came from iRepertoire HTBI primers plus Arm-PCR of CDR3 regions. TCRdb ran MiXCR on the multiplex PCR reads and lists one entry per CDR3 protein. This sample carries more than 300,000 distinct CDR3 sequences, 15% of them seen once, and the ten largest clones take about 20%. The input for sequencing was peripheral blood mononuclear cells (PBMCs), taken at new diagnosis, from a patient treated with antithyroid drugs. These receptors were collected from a female donor with Graves disease.

This clonotype came up many times. This chain uses TRBV3-1 with TRBJ1-3; a weak D match, TRBD1 (5 bases). Trimming left V 1 base short and J 0 bases short, with 13 bases between. Germline CDR1 is LGHDT and CDR2 is YNNKEL (reference sequence). The CDR3 is made up of 17 amino acids. The CDR3 loop is CASSQAYRRVSGNTIYF. CDR3 coding DNA: TGTGCCAGCAGCCAAGCATACCGCAGGGTCTCTGGAAACACCATATATTTT. Full variable domain (outside the CDR3, taken from reference TRBV3-1 and TRBJ1-3): DTAVSQTPKYLVTQMGNDKSIKCEQNLGHDTMYWYKQDSKKFLKIMFSYNNKELIINETVPNRFSPKSPDKAHLNLHINSLELGDSAVYFCASSQAYRRVSGNTIYFGEGSWLTVV.

The chain links TRBV4-2 to TRBJ2-3; D remains ambiguous. Looked up from germline, CDR1 is LGHNA and CDR2 is YNFKEQ. This CDR3 has 18 amino acids. V was trimmed by 1 base and J by 0 bases, leaving 17 bases between them. The CDR3: CASSQGPVGPESTDTQYF. The CDR3 bases are TGTGCCAGCAGCCAAGGCCCCGTTGGCCCTGAAAGCACAGATACGCAGTATTTT.

This clonotype has ten or more counts. The genes are TRBV6-1 and TRBJ1-5; 8 nucleotides line up with TRBD1. Germline CDR1 MNHNS, CDR2 SASEGT. After removal of 7 bases from V and 5 bases from J, the junction contained 4 bases not matched to a gene. CDR3 size: 13 residues. The CDR3 DNA sequence: TGTGCCAGCAAAGGGACAGGACATCAGCCCCAGCATTTT. Translating gives CASKGTGHQPQHF.

This clonotype has only a few counts. V and J are TRBV4-3 and TRBJ2-4; TRBD2 matches at 7 bases. Per germline, CDR1 LGHNA and CDR2 YSLEER. The junction had 6 bases not matched to a gene; V was cut back by 1 base and J by 0 bases. The CDR3 has 17 amino acids. The CDR3 coding sequence is TGCGCCAGCAGCCAAGGCGGCCTAGCGGTAGCCAAAAACATTCAGTACTTC. This codes for CASSQGGLAVAKNIQYF.

This clonotype was seen a few times. The chain has TRBV27 and TRBJ2-5; 7 bases map to TRBD1. This CDR3 contains 18 residues. J gave up 1 base and V 5 bases, and 16 bases lay outside the gene matches. Germline CDR1 MNHEY, CDR2 SMNVEV (reference sequence). CDR3 residues: CASSPQPSTGSLQETQYF. The CDR3 DNA reads as TGTGCCAGCAGTCCGCAACCCTCGACAGGGTCCCTCCAAGAGACCCAGTACTTC.